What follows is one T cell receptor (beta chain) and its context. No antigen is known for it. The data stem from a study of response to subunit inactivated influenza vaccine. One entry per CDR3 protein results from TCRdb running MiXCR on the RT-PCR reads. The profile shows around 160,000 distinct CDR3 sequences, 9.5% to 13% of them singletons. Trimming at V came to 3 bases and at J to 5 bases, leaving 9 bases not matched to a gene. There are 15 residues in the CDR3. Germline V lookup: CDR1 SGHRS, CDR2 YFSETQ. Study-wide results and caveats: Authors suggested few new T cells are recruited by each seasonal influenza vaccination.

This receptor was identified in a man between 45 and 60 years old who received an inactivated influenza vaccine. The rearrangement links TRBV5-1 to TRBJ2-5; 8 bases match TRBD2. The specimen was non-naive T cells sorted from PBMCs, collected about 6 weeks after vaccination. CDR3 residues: CASSYTGGRTETQYF. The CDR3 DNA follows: TGCGCCAGCAGCTATACGGGGGGGCGAACGGAGACCCAGTACTTC. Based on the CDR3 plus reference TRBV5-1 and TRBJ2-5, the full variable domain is KAGVTQTPRYLIKTRGQQVTLSCSPISGHRSVSWYQQTPGQGLQFLFEYFSETQRNKGNFPGRFSGRQFSNSRSEMNVSTLELGDSALYLCASSYTGGRTETQYFGPGTRLLVL.